The clone carrying this T cell receptor beta chain was recorded a few times. Its specificity is unknown. The CDR3 spans 11 residues. The ends were cut back, 1 base at V and 7 bases at J, with 4 bases in the middle. Germline CDR1 is LNHDA and CDR2 is SQIVND (reference sequence). These data come from a study of T cell responses to AZD1222 COVID-19 vaccine. Study-wide findings and caveats: Compared with day 0, the breadth and depth of the Spike-specific TCR repertoire rose significantly after two doses of AZD1222. Females outnumbered males among donors, who were mostly white British; clonal diversity was possibly underestimated. AZD1222 recipients seropositive at baseline numbered only six.

Here immunoSEQ multiplex PCR was the method, and the copy in TCRdb shows in-frame clones only, minus some. The table lists 100,000 to 150,000 clones, about 92% of them singletons, with 4% to 5.5% in the top ten. This clonotype originated in an adult in good health. The V and J genes are TRBV19 and TRBJ1-2; D not resolved. Here the sequenced sample was peripheral blood, taken on day 0 of MenACWY control vaccination. The CDR3 region is CASSIGTGYTF. Here the CDR3 DNA reads TGTGCCAGTAGTATAGGGACTGGCTACACCTTC. Full variable domain (rest looked up from reference TRBV19 and TRBJ1-2): DGGITQSPKYLFRKEGQNVTLSCEQNLNHDAMYWYRQDPGQGLRLIYYSQIVNDFQKGDIAEGYSVSREKKESFPLTVTSAQKNPTAFYLCASSIGTGYTFGSGTRLTVV.